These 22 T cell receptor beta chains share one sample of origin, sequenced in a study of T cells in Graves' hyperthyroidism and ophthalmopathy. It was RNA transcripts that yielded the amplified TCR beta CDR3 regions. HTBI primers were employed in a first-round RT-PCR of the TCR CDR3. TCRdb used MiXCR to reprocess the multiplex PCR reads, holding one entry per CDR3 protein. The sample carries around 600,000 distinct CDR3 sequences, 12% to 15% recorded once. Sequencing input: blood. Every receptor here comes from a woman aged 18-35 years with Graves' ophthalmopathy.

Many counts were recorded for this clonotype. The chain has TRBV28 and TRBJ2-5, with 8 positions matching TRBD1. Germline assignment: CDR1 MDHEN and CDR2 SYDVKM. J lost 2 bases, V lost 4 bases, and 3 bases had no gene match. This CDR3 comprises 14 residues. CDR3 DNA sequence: TGTGCCAGCAGTTCGGGACAGGCACAAGAGACCCAGTACTTC. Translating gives CASSSGQAQETQYF.

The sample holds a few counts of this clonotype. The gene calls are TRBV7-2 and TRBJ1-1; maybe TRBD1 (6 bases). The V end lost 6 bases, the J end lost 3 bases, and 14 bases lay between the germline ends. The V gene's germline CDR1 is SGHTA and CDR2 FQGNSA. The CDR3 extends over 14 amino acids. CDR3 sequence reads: CASSHSRGDTEAFF. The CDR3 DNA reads TGTGCCAGCAGTCATTCCAGGGGAGACACTGAAGCTTTCTTT.

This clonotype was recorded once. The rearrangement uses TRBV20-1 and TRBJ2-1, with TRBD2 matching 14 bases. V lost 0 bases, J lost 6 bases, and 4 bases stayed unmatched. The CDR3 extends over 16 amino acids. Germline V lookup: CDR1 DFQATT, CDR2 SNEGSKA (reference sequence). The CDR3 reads CSARDLGLAGVNEQFF. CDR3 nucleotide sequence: TGCAGTGCTAGAGATCTGGGACTAGCGGGAGTCAATGAGCAGTTCTTC.

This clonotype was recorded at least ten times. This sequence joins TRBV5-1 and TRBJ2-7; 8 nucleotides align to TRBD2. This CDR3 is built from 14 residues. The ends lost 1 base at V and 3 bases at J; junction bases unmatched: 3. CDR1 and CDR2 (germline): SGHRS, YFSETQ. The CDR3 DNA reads TGCGCCAGCAGCTTGACTAGCGGCTACTACGAGCAGTACTTC. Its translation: CASSLTSGYYEQYF.

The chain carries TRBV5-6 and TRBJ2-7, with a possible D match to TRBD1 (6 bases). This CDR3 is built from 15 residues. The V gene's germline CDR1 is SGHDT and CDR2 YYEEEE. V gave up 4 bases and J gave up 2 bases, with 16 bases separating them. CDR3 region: CASSAYRDITYEQYF. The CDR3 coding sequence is TGTGCCAGCAGCGCCTACCGGGACATCACCTACGAGCAGTACTTC. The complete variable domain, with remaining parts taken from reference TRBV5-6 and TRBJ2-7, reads DAGVTQSPTHLIKTRGQQVTLRCSPKSGHDTVSWYQQALGQGPQFIFQYYEEEERQRGNFPDRFSGHQFPNYSSELNVNALLLGDSALYLCASSAYRDITYEQYFGPGTRLTVT.

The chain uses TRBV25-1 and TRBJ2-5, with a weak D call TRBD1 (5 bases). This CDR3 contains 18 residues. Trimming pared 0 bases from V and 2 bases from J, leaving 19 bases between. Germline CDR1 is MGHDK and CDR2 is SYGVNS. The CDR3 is CASSEYPSGSNVQETQYF. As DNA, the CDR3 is TGTGCCAGCAGTGAATATCCATCAGGGTCTAACGTTCAAGAGACCCAGTACTTC. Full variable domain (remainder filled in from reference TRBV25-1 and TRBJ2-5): EADIYQTPRYLVIGTGKKITLECSQTMGHDKMYWYQQDPGMELHLIHYSYGVNSTEKGDLSSESTVSRIRTEHFPLTLESARPSHTSQYLCASSEYPSGSNVQETQYFGPGTRLLVL.

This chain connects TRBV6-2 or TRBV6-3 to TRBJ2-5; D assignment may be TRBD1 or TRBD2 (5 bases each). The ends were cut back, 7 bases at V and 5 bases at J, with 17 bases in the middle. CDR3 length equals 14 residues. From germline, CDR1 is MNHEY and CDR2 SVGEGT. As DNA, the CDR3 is TGTGCCAGCAAAGTTTCTAGCTGGGGGGAGACCCAGTACTTC. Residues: CASKVSSWGETQYF.

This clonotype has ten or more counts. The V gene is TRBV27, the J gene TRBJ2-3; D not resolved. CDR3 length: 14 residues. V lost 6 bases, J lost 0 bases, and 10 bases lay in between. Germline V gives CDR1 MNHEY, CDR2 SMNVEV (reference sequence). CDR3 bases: TGTGCCAGCAGGGGGTTACTTAGCACAGATACGCAGTATTTT. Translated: CASRGLLSTDTQYF.

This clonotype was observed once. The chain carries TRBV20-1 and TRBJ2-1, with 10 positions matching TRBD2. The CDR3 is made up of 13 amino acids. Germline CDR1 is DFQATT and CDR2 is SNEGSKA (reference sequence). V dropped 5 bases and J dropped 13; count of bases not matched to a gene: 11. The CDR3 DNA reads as TGCAGTGCTCGACTAGCGGGCCCCCCGGTTCAGTTCTTC. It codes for CSARLAGPPVQFF.

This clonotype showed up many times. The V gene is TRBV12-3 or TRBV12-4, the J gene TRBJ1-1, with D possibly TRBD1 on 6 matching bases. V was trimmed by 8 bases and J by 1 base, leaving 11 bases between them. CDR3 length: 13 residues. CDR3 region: CASATGRNTEAFF. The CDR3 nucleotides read TGTGCCAGCGCGACAGGCAGGAACACTGAAGCTTTCTTT.

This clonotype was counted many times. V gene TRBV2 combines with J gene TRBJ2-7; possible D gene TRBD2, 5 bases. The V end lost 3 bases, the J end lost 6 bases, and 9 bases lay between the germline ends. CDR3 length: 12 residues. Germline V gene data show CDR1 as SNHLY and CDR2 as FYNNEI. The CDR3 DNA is TGTGCCAGCAGTGACGGGGTTCTCGAGCAGTACTTC. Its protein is CASSDGVLEQYF.

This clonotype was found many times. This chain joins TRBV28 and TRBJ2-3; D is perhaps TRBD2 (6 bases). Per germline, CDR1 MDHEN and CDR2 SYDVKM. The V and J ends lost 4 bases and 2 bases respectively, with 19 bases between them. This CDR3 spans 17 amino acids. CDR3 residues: CASSSGILAANTDTQYF. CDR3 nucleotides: TGTGCCAGCAGTTCCGGCATACTAGCTGCCAACACAGATACGCAGTATTTT.

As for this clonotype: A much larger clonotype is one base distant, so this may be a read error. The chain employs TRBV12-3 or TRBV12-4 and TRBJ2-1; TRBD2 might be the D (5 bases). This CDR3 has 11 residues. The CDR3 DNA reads TGTGCCGGCAGCCAAGGGAGACAGCAGTTCTTC. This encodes CAGSQGRQQFF.

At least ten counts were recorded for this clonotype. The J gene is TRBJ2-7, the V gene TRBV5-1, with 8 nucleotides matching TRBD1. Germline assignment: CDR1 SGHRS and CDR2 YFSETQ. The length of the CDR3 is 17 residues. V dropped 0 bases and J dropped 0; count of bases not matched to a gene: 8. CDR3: CASSLVPGQASSYEQYF. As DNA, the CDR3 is TGCGCCAGCAGCTTGGTACCGGGACAGGCGAGCTCCTACGAGCAGTACTTC. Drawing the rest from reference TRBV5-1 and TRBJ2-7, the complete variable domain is KAGVTQTPRYLIKTRGQQVTLSCSPISGHRSVSWYQQTPGQGLQFLFEYFSETQRNKGNFPGRFSGRQFSNSRSEMNVSTLELGDSALYLCASSLVPGQASSYEQYFGPGTRLTVT.

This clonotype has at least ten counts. The CDR3 nucleotides are TGCAGTGCCCGACTCTCAGGGTCCTACGAGCAGTACTTC. Its translation is CSARLSGSYEQYF. The chain recombines TRBV20-1 with TRBJ2-7; D may be TRBD1 (5 bases). V was pared by 6 bases and J by 1 base, with 13 bases between. This CDR3 comprises 13 residues. CDR1 DFQATT and CDR2 SNEGSKA come from the germline V gene (reference sequence).

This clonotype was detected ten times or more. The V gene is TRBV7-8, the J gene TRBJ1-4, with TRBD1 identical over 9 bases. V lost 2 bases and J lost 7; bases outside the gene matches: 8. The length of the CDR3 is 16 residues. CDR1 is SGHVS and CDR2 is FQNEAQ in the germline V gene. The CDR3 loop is CASSLPSGTGTEKLFF. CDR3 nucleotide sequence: TGTGCCAGCAGCTTACCGTCCGGGACAGGGACTGAAAAACTGTTTTTT.

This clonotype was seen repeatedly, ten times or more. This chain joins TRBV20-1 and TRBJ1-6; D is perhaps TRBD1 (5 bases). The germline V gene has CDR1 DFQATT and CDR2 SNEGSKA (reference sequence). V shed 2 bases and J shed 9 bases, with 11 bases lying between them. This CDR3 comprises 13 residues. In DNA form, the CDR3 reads TGCAGTGCTAGACAGGGTTTCGGTTCACCCCTCCACTTT. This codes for CSARQGFGSPLHF.

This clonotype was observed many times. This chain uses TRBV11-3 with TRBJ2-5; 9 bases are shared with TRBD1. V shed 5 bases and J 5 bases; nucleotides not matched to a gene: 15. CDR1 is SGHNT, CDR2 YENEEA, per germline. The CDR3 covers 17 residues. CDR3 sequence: CASSPGTGNVDGETQYF. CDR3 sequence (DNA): TGTGCCAGCAGCCCCGGGACAGGGAATGTGGATGGGGAGACCCAGTACTTC. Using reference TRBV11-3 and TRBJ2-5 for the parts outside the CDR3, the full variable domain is EAGVVQSPRYKIIEKKQPVAFWCNPISGHNTLYWYLQNLGQGPELLIRYENEEAVDDSQLPKDRFSAERLKGVDSTLKIQPAELGDSAVYLCASSPGTGNVDGETQYFGPGTRLLVL.

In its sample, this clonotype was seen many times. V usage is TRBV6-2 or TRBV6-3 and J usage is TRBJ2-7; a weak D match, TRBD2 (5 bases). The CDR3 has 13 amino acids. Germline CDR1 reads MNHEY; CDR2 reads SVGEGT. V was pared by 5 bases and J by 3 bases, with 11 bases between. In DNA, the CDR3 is TGTGCCAGCAGTCTCGGGGTCCACTACGAGCAGTACTTC. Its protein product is CASSLGVHYEQYF.

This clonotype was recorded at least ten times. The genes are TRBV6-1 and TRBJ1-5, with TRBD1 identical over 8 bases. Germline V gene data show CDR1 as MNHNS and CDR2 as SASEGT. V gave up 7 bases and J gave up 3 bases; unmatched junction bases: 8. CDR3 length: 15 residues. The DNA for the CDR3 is TGTGCCAGCAATAGTTGGGACAGGAACAATCAGCCCCAGCATTTT. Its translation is CASNSWDRNNQPQHF.

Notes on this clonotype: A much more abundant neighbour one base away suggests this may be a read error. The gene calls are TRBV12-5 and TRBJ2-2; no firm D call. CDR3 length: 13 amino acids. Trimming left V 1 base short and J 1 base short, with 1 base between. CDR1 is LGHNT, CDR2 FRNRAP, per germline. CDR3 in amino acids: CASGLGNTGELFF. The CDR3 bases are TGTGCTAGTGGTTTGGGGAACACCGGGGAGCTGTTTTTT.

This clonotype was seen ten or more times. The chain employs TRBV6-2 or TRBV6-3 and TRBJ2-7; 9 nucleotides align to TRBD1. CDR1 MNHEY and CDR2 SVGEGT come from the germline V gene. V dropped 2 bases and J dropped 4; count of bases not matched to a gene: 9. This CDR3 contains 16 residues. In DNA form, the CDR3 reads TGTGCCAGCAGTTACGACCCCCTGACAGGGGGTTACGAGCAGTACTTC. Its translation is CASSYDPLTGGYEQYF.